These T cell receptor beta chains were read from a single sample in a study of shared clonotypes between healthy human individuals. TCRdb keeps only in-frame clones here, not all; method: immunoSEQ multiplex PCR. The data hold about 610,000 clones, with about 96% observed a single time. What was sequenced was naive CD4+ T cells sorted from blood. The receptor source for this set is a young woman in good health. The CDR3 runs from the conserved cysteine through the conserved F or W. Each record gives: V gene, clone size, D gene, J gene, CDR3 protein, CDR3 DNA. D genes are given only for firm matches. Size is omitted from some rows. Given values are once, few, many or a class for expanded clones.

V: TRBV5-6
size: -
D: -
J: TRBJ2-3
CDR3: CASSLRMGTDTQYF
DNA: TGTGCCAGCAGCTTGCGAATGGGCACAGATACGCAGTATTTT

V: TRBV9
size: -
D: TRBD2
J: TRBJ2-1
CDR3: CASSVGAGGRNEQFF
DNA: TGTGCCAGCAGCGTTGGAGCGGGAGGTCGAAATGAGCAGTTCTTC

V: TRBV28
size: -
D: -
J: TRBJ1-1
CDR3: CASSLIRVNTEAFF
DNA: TGTGCCAGCAGTTTAATCCGGGTGAACACTGAAGCTTTCTTT

V: TRBV28
size: -
D: -
J: TRBJ2-1
CDR3: CASSPIAGGRASSGHEQFF
DNA: TGTGCCAGCAGTCCAATAGCAGGGGGGAGGGCCTCCTCGGGGCATGAGCAGTTCTTC

V: TRBV4-1
size: -
D: TRBD1
J: TRBJ2-7
CDR3: CASSQPRPQATGTVIIEQYF
DNA: TGCGCCAGCAGCCAACCAAGGCCCCAGGCTACCGGGACAGTCATCATCGAGCAGTACTTC

V: TRBV28
size: -
D: TRBD1
J: TRBJ1-1
CDR3: CASTSGGTGSNTEAFF
DNA: TGTGCCAGCACCTCAGGGGGCACAGGGTCGAACACTGAAGCTTTCTTT

V: TRBV9
size: -
D: TRBD1
J: TRBJ1-5
CDR3: CASSATGDSNQPQHF
DNA: TGTGCCAGCAGCGCCACAGGGGATAGCAATCAGCCCCAGCATTTT

V: TRBV5-1
size: once
D: TRBD1
J: TRBJ2-4
CDR3: CASSERATGDKNIQYF
DNA: TGCGCCAGCAGCGAAAGGGCGACAGGGGACAAAAACATTCAGTACTTC

V: TRBV7-9
size: -
D: TRBD1
J: TRBJ1-1
CDR3: CASSFWLAGQGYKGTEAFF
DNA: TGTGCCAGCAGCTTCTGGCTGGCGGGACAGGGGTATAAGGGCACTGAAGCTTTCTTT

V: TRBV6-1
size: -
D: -
J: TRBJ1-2
CDR3: CATSDAIPYGYTF
DNA: TGTGCCACAAGTGACGCGATCCCCTATGGCTACACCTTC

V: TRBV5-8
size: -
D: -
J: TRBJ1-2
CDR3: CASSLGLHYGYTF
DNA: TGTGCCAGCAGCTTGGGACTCCACTATGGCTACACCTTC

V: TRBV7-6
size: -
D: TRBD1
J: TRBJ2-7
CDR3: CASSPGQVSSYEQYF
DNA: TGTGCCAGCAGCCCCGGACAGGTCTCATCCTACGAGCAGTACTTC

V: TRBV25-1
size: -
D: TRBD2
J: TRBJ2-1
CDR3: CATEDPGGPGNEQFF
DNA: TGTGCCACCGAAGATCCGGGAGGACCGGGGAATGAGCAGTTCTTC

V: TRBV27
size: -
D: -
J: TRBJ2-2
CDR3: CASSLLLSAGPGELFF
DNA: TGTGCCAGCAGTTTATTATTATCAGCGGGCCCCGGGGAGCTGTTTTTT

V: TRBV6-5
size: -
D: -
J: TRBJ2-7
CDR3: CASRTGLVADEQYF
DNA: TGTGCCAGCAGGACAGGACTTGTAGCCGACGAGCAGTACTTC

V: TRBV27
size: -
D: TRBD1
J: TRBJ1-4
CDR3: CASSLQYRDSHATNEKLFF
DNA: TGTGCCAGCAGTTTGCAATACCGGGACAGCCATGCAACTAATGAAAAACTGTTTTTT

V: TRBV6-1
size: -
D: TRBD1
J: TRBJ2-7
CDR3: CASAWPGTGKHEQYF
DNA: TGTGCCAGTGCCTGGCCCGGGACAGGGAAGCACGAGCAGTACTTC

V: TRBV19
size: -
D: -
J: TRBJ1-5
CDR3: CASSIGRGLGNQPQHF
DNA: TGTGCCAGTAGTATCGGGCGGGGTTTGGGCAATCAGCCCCAGCATTTT

V: TRBV9
size: once
D: -
J: TRBJ1-5
CDR3: CASSVDWGGNQPQHF
DNA: TGTGCCAGCAGCGTAGATTGGGGTGGAAATCAGCCCCAGCATTTT

V: TRBV5-1
size: -
D: TRBD2
J: TRBJ2-2
CDR3: CASSLAVVSGWANTGELFF
DNA: TGCGCCAGCAGCTTGGCCGTTGTTAGCGGGTGGGCGAACACCGGGGAGCTGTTTTTT

V: TRBV27
size: once
D: TRBD1
J: TRBJ2-1
CDR3: CASSPQGAGYNEQFF
DNA: TGTGCCAGCAGTCCACAGGGGGCCGGCTACAATGAGCAGTTCTTC

V: TRBV6-1
size: -
D: -
J: TRBJ2-1
CDR3: CASIWAGASKFF
DNA: TGTGCCAGCATTTGGGCAGGGGCGTCAAAGTTCTTC